This paragraph reports one T cell receptor (beta chain). V lost 2 bases to trimming and J lost 11 bases; unmatched junction nucleotides: 6. CDR1 SGHTA and CDR2 FQGNSA come from the germline V gene. This CDR3 contains 13 residues. These data originate in a study of blood T cell repertoires in COVID-19. The method was immunoSEQ multiplex PCR; TCRdb's version includes in-frame clones alone and lacks a portion of them. The sample yields fewer than 200,000 clones, about four fifths seen once. This clonotype originated in a woman of 80 years or more with acute or convalescent COVID-19. Sequencing input: peripheral blood. The V gene is TRBV7-2, the J gene TRBJ1-1, with 9 bases matching TRBD1. The CDR3 DNA reads TGTGCCAGCAGCTTAATCGGACAGGGGTTTGCTTTCTTT. It specifies CASSLIGQGFAFF. Drawing the rest from reference TRBV7-2 and TRBJ1-1, the complete variable domain is GAGVSQSPSNKVTEKGKDVELRCDPISGHTALYWYRQSLGQGLEFLIYFQGNSAPDKSGLPSDRFSAERTGGSVSTLTIQRTQQEDSAVYLCASSLIGQGFAFFGQGTRLTVV.